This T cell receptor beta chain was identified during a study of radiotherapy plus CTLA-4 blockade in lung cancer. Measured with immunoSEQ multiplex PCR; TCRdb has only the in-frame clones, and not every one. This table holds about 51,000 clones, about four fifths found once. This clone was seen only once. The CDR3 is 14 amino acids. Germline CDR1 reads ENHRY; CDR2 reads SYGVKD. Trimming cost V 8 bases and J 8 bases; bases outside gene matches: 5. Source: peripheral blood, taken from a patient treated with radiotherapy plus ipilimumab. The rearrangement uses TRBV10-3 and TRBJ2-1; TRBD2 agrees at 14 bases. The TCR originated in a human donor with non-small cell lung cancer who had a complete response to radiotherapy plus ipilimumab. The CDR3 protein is CAIGTSGRMDEQFF. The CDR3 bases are TGTGCCATCGGGACTAGCGGGAGAATGGATGAGCAGTTCTTC.